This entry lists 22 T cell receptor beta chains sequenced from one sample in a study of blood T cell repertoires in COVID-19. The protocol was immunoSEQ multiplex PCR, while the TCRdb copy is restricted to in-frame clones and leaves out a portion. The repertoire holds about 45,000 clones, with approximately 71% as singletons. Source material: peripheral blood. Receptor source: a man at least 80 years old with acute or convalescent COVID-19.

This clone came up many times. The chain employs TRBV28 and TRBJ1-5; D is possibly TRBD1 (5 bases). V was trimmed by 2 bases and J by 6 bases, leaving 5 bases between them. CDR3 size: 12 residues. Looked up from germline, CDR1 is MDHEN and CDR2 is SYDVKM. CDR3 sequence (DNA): TGTGCCAGCAGTTTACAGGGTCAGCCCCAGCATTTT. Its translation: CASSLQGQPQHF.

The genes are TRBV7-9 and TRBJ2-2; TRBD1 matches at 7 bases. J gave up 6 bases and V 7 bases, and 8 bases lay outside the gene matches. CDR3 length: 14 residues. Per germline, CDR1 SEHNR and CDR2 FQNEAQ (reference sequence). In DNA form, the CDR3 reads TGTGCCAGCACCTCAACAGGGGTGGCCGGGGAGCTGTTTTTT. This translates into CASTSTGVAGELFF.

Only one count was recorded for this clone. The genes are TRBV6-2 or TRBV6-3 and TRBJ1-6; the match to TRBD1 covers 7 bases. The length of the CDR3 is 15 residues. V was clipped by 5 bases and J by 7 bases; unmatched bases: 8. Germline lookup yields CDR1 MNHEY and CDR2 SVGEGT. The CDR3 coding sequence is TGTGCCAGCAGTATCGGCGGGACAGAGAATTCACCCCTCCACTTT. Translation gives CASSIGGTENSPLHF.

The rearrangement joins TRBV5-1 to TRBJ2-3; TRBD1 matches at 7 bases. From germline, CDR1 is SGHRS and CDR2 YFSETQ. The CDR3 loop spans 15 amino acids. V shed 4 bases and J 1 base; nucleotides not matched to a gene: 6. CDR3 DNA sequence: TGCGCCAGCAGCGTAGGACAGGAGGGCACAGATACGCAGTATTTT. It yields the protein CASSVGQEGTDTQYF.

CDR3 coding DNA: TGCGCCAGCAGCAGCACAGGGGGCTGGGAGAATTCACCCCTCCACTTT. Translating it yields CASSSTGGWENSPLHF. V and J are TRBV5-1 and TRBJ1-6, with TRBD1 identical over 9 bases. The V and J ends lost 4 bases and 7 bases, in that order; junction bases with no gene match: 9. CDR1 is SGHRS, CDR2 YFSETQ, per germline. This CDR3 region has 16 residues. Full variable domain (remainder filled in from reference TRBV5-1 and TRBJ1-6): KAGVTQTPRYLIKTRGQQVTLSCSPISGHRSVSWYQQTPGQGLQFLFEYFSETQRNKGNFPGRFSGRQFSNSRSEMNVSTLELGDSALYLCASSSTGGWENSPLHFGNGTRLTVT.

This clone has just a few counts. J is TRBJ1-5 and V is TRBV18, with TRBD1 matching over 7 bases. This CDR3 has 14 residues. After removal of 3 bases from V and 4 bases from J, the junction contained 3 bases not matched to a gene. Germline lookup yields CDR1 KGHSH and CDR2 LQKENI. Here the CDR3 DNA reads TGTGCCAGCTCACCGGGACAGCGGAATCAGCCCCAGCATTTT. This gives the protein CASSPGQRNQPQHF.

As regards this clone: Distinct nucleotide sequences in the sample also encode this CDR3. The CDR3 loop is CASSLLRDQPQHF. As DNA, the CDR3 is TGTGCCAGCAGCCTCCTGCGGGATCAGCCCCAGCATTTT. V is TRBV12-3 or TRBV12-4 and J is TRBJ1-5; no definite D call. Trimming left V 6 bases short and J 5 bases short, with 11 bases between. CDR3 length equals 13 residues.

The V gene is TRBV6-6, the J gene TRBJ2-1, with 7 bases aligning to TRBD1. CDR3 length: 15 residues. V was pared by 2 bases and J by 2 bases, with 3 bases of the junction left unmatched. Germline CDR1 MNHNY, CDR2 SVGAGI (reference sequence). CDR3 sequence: CASSYTTGPYNEQFF. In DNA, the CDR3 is TGTGCCAGCAGTTACACGACAGGGCCCTACAATGAGCAGTTCTTC.

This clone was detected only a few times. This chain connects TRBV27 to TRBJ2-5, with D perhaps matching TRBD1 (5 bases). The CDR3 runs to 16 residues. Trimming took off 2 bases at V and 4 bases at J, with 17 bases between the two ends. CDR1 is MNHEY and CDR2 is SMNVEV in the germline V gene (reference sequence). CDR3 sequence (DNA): TGTGCCAGCAGTTTAACGGGCCCCAGGGTATTAGAGACCCAGTACTTC. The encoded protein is CASSLTGPRVLETQYF.

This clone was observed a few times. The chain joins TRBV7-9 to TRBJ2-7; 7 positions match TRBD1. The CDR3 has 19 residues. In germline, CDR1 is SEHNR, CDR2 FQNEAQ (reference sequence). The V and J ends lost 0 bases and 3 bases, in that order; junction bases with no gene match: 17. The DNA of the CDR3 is TGTGCCAGCAGCTTAGCTGTTCATTTGGCAGGGGGTAGGCACTACGAGCAGTACTTC. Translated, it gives CASSLAVHLAGGRHYEQYF. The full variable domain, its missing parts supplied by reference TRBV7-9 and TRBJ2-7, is DTGVSQNPRHKITKRGQNVTFRCDPISEHNRLYWYRQTLGQGPEFLTYFQNEAQLEKSRLLSDRFSAERPKGSFSTLEIQRTEQGDSAMYLCASSLAVHLAGGRHYEQYFGPGTRLTVT.

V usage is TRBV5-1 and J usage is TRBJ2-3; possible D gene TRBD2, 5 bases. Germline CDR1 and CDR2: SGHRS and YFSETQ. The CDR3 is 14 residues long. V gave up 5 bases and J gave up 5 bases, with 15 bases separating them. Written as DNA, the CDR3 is TGCGCCAGCAGGGAGAAGGCGGGTGGAGATACGCAGTATTTT. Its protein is CASREKAGGDTQYF.

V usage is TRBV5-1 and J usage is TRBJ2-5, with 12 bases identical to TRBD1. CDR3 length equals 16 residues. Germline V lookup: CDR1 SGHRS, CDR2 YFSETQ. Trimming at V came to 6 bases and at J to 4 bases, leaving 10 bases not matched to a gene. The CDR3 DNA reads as TGCGCCAGCACACCGGGACAGGGGGCGTTAGGAGAGACCCAGTACTTC. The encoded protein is CASTPGQGALGETQYF.

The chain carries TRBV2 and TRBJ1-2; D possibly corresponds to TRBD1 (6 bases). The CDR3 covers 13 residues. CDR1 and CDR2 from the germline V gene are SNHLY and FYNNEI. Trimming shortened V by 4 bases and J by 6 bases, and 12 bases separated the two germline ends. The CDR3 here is CASSVSGGDGYTF. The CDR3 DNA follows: TGTGCCAGCAGTGTATCTGGGGGCGATGGCTACACCTTC.

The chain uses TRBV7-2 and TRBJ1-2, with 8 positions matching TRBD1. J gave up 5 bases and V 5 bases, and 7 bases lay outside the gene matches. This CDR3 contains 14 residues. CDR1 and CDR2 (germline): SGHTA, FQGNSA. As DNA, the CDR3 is TGTGCCAGCAGCCCCGGACAGGGAGAGTATGGCTACACCTTC. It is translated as CASSPGQGEYGYTF.

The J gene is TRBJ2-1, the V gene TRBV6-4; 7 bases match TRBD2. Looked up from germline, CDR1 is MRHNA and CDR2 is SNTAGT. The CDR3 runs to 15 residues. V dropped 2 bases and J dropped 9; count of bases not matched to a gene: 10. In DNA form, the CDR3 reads TGTGCCAGCAGTGACAGAGCGGGACCTGGAGGTGAGCAGTTCTTC. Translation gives CASSDRAGPGGEQFF.

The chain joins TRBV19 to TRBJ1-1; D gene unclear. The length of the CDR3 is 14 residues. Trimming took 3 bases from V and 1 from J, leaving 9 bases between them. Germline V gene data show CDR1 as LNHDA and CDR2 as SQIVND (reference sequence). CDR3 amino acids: CASSIGYSNTEAFF. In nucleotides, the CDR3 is TGTGCCAGTAGTATCGGGTATTCGAACACTGAAGCTTTCTTT.

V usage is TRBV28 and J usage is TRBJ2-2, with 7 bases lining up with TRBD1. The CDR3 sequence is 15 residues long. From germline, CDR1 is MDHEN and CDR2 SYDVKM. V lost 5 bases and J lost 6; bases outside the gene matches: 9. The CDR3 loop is CASSQDRNGAGELFF. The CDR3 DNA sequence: TGTGCCAGCAGTCAGGACAGGAACGGAGCCGGGGAGCTGTTTTTT.

The CDR3 protein is CSVAGQHYGYTF. The CDR3 nucleotides are TGCAGCGTTGCGGGACAGCACTATGGCTACACCTTC. The chain carries TRBV29-1 and TRBJ1-2, with TRBD1 identical over 7 bases. V was clipped by 4 bases and J by 3 bases; unmatched bases: 2. The CDR3 contains 12 residues. The V gene's germline CDR1 is SQVTM and CDR2 ANQGSEA.

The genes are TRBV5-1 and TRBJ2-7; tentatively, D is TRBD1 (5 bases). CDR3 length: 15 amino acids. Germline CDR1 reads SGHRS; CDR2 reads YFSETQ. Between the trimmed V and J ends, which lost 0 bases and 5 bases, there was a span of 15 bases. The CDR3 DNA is TGCGCCAGCAGCTTGGCAGGGAACCCTGAGGACGAGCAGTACTTC. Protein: CASSLAGNPEDEQYF.

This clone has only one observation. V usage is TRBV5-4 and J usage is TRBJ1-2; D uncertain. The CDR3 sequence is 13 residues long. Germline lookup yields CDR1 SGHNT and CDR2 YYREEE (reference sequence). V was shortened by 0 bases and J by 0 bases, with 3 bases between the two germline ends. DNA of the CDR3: TGTGCCAGCAGCTTGGCAGCTAACTATGGCTACACCTTC. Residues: CASSLAANYGYTF.

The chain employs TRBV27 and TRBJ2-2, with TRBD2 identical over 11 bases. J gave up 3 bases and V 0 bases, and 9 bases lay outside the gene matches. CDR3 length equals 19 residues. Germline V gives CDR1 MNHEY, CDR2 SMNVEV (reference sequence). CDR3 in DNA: TGTGCCAGCAGTTTATCGCCCCCCGCTAGCGGGAGGTACACCGGGGAGCTGTTTTTT. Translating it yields CASSLSPPASGRYTGELFF.

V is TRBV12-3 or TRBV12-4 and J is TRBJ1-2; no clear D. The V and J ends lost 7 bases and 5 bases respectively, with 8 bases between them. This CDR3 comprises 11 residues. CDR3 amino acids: CASTAAYGYTF. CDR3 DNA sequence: TGTGCCAGCACTGCCGCGTATGGCTACACCTTC.